What follows describes a single T cell receptor beta chain. As yet, its antigen is unknown. The sample is drawn from a study of cytotoxic CD8 clonotypes in ibrutinib-treated CLL. Whole-study findings and limits: Clonality was elevated at ibrutinib response and had returned toward baseline at progression.

Depth targeted 1 in 200,000 to 1 in 1 million T cells, averaging approximately 9.9x coverage per clonotype. Profiling relied on immunoSEQ multiplex PCR, and the TCRdb table lists in-frame clones only, not all of them. The table has 130,000 or so clones, 75% to 85% seen once; the top ten hold 9.5% to 15%. Trimming left V 2 bases short and J 3 bases short, with 5 bases between. This CDR3 contains 13 residues. CDR1 is MNHEY and CDR2 is SMNVEV in the germline V gene (reference sequence). The chain links TRBV27 to TRBJ1-5, with D unclear. The sequencing used PBMCs, collected after 12 months of ibrutinib treatment. The source is a human donor with chronic lymphocytic leukemia. DNA of the CDR3: TGTGCCAGCAGTTTAAAGGCCAATCAGCCCCAGCATTTT. Its protein is CASSLKANQPQHF.